The 23 T cell receptor beta chains below all came from one sample that was sequenced in a study of T cell responses to AZD1222 COVID-19 vaccine. The repertoire was sequenced with immunoSEQ multiplex PCR; TCRdb's copy has only in-frame clones and lacks some. The sample holds 110,000 to 150,000 clones, around 90% seen once. Sample: peripheral blood, taken on day 0 of AZD1222 vaccination. The source is an adult in good health.

V is TRBV4-2 and J is TRBJ2-7; 7 positions match TRBD2. V trimming: 0 bases; J trimming: 2 bases; junction bases outside the gene matches: 7. Germline-derived CDR1 and CDR2 are LGHNA and YNFKEQ. CDR3 size: 16 residues. CDR3 DNA sequence: TGTGCCAGCAGCCAAGAGGGTGCGGGAGCAGCCTACGAGCAGTACTTC. It specifies CASSQEGAGAAYEQYF.

The J gene is TRBJ1-5, the V gene TRBV24-1, with a weak D call TRBD1 (5 bases). Germline V CDR1 and CDR2: KGHDR, SFDVKD. This CDR3 has 14 amino acids. Trimming left V 0 bases short and J 7 bases short, with 9 bases between. CDR3: CATSDLDSEQPQHF. In nucleotides, the CDR3 is TGTGCCACCAGTGATTTGGACAGCGAGCAGCCCCAGCATTTT.

This chain links TRBV7-8 with TRBJ2-3; a weak D match, TRBD2 (6 bases). V lost 1 base and J lost 2, with 19 bases in between. The CDR3 is 18 amino acids. In germline, CDR1 is SGHVS, CDR2 FQNEAQ. Here the CDR3 reads CASSLGLIQDYYTDTQYF. CDR3 coding DNA: TGTGCCAGCAGCTTAGGTCTTATTCAGGACTACTACACAGATACGCAGTATTTT.

The chain uses TRBV29-1 and TRBJ2-7; the match to TRBD1 covers 7 bases. CDR1 and CDR2 (germline): SQVTM, ANQGSEA. Losses at the gene ends were 6 bases for V and 2 bases for J; bases not matched to a gene: 13. The CDR3 has 15 amino acids. CDR3 sequence reads: CSVAEWRRGTYEQYF. In DNA, the CDR3 is TGCAGCGTAGCTGAATGGCGCAGGGGGACCTACGAGCAGTACTTC.

The chain links TRBV2 to TRBJ2-2; 11 nucleotides align to TRBD2. With V trimmed by 6 bases and J by 0 bases, 9 bases remained unmatched. The CDR3 has 18 residues. CDR1 is SNHLY, CDR2 FYNNEI, per germline. The chain's CDR3 is CASRARSGRAANTGELFF. CDR3 sequence (DNA): TGTGCCAGCAGAGCGCGTAGCGGGAGGGCCGCGAACACCGGGGAGCTGTTTTTT. Using reference TRBV2 and TRBJ2-2 for the parts outside the CDR3, the full variable domain is EPEVTQTPSHQVTQMGQEVILRCVPISNHLYFYWYRQILGQKVEFLVSFYNNEISEKSEIFDDQFSVERPDGSNFTLKIRSTKLEDSAMYFCASRARSGRAANTGELFFGEGSRLTVL.

This clone was found once. This chain uses TRBV7-9 with TRBJ1-6; 8 bases map to TRBD1. The CDR3 runs to 15 residues. CDR1 and CDR2 from the germline V gene are SEHNR and FQNEAQ (reference sequence). J lost 7 bases, V lost 5 bases, and 7 bases had no gene match. CDR3 in amino acids: CASSQGAGGNSPLHF. The CDR3 coding sequence is TGTGCCAGCAGCCAGGGGGCAGGGGGGAATTCACCCCTCCACTTT.

V usage is TRBV5-1 and J usage is TRBJ1-1, with D unclear. V dropped 0 bases and J dropped 0 bases, with 6 bases sitting between them. CDR3 size: 14 residues. Germline V lookup: CDR1 SGHRS, CDR2 YFSETQ. DNA of the CDR3: TGCGCCAGCAGCTTGGCCCCGGTGAACACTGAAGCTTTCTTT. It yields the protein CASSLAPVNTEAFF.

The rearrangement uses TRBV6-2 or TRBV6-3 and TRBJ1-6; D might be TRBD1 (5 bases). The CDR3 has 14 amino acids. The V gene lost 4 bases and the J gene lost 8 bases, with 12 bases spanning the gap. The germline CDR1 and CDR2 sequences are MNHEY and SVGEGT. CDR3 amino acids: CASSLLRRDSPLHF. The CDR3 nucleotides read TGTGCCAGCAGTTTACTACGCAGGGATTCACCCCTCCACTTT.

V and J are TRBV19 and TRBJ1-1; a possible D gene is TRBD1 (5 bases). Trimming cost V 7 bases and J 1 base, with 19 bases left between them. There are 16 residues in the CDR3. In germline, CDR1 is LNHDA, CDR2 SQIVND (reference sequence). CDR3 protein: CASIGDSNRGNTEAFF. CDR3 in DNA: TGTGCCAGTATCGGGGACTCAAACCGGGGGAACACTGAAGCTTTCTTT.

This chain connects TRBV18 to TRBJ1-1; no clear D gene. Looked up from germline, CDR1 is KGHSH and CDR2 is LQKENI. The CDR3 covers 12 residues. The ends were cut back, 4 bases at V and 11 bases at J, with 14 bases in the middle. The CDR3 reads CASSRFPRPAFF. For the CDR3, the DNA is TGTGCCAGCTCACGTTTTCCCAGGCCCGCTTTCTTT.

V and J are TRBV29-1 and TRBJ1-5; D not resolved. V gave up 5 bases and J gave up 3 bases, with 11 bases separating them. CDR3 length: 13 residues. Germline values: CDR1 SQVTM, CDR2 ANQGSEA. The CDR3 DNA is TGCAGCGTTACGGAACTTGACAATCAGCCCCAGCATTTT. This encodes CSVTELDNQPQHF.

In nucleotides, the CDR3 is TGTGCCACCAGCAGAACGATCGGTGGGACATTTTCCACTGAAGCTTTCTTT. Translated: CATSRTIGGTFSTEAFF. The chain employs TRBV15 and TRBJ1-1, with D possibly being TRBD1 (6 bases). The germline CDR1 and CDR2 sequences are LNHNV and YYDKDF (reference sequence). The germline V and J ends were trimmed by 2 bases and 4 bases, with 20 bases remaining between them. The CDR3 runs to 17 residues.

In DNA form, the CDR3 reads TGTGCCAGCAGCCAACTGCTAACTGGGACAGATACGCAGTATTTT. It specifies CASSQLLTGTDTQYF. The genes are TRBV7-2 and TRBJ2-3; no firm D call. The CDR3 length is 15 residues. Trimming cost V 5 bases and J 3 bases, with 15 bases left between them. The germline gives CDR1 SGHTA, CDR2 FQGNSA.

The V and J genes are TRBV11-3 and TRBJ2-7; 8 nucleotides agree with TRBD2. Unmatched junction bases numbered 6, after V lost 5 bases and J lost 6 bases. Looked up from germline, CDR1 is SGHNT and CDR2 is YENEEA. The CDR3 spans 13 residues. This chain's CDR3 is CASSPPAGGEQYF. CDR3 sequence (DNA): TGTGCCAGCAGCCCCCCGGCGGGAGGCGAGCAGTACTTC.

CDR3 sequence: CSVVGEITQYF. DNA for the CDR3: TGCAGCGTTGTTGGCGAGATCACGCAGTATTTT. V is TRBV29-1 and J is TRBJ2-3, with unresolved D. V was shortened by 4 bases and J by 9 bases, with 11 bases between the two germline ends. Germline CDR1 SQVTM, CDR2 ANQGSEA. This CDR3 region has 11 residues.

The rearrangement joins TRBV30 to TRBJ1-1; no firm D call. CDR1 and CDR2 (germline): GTSNPN, SVGIG (reference sequence). Trimming left V 4 bases short and J 6 bases short, with 15 bases between. The CDR3 totals 13 residues. The DNA for the CDR3 is TGTGCCTGGATTAAGGGAGGAAGGGCTGAAGCTTTCTTT. Residues: CAWIKGGRAEAFF.

The chain is built from TRBV29-1 and TRBJ2-1, with D perhaps matching TRBD1 or TRBD2 (5 bases each). Germline V lookup: CDR1 SQVTM, CDR2 ANQGSEA. Trimming pared 7 bases from V and 0 bases from J, leaving 10 bases between. This CDR3 spans 13 amino acids. The CDR3 DNA reads TGCAGCGCCCGGGGACGCTCCTACAATGAGCAGTTCTTC. It codes for CSARGRSYNEQFF.

The chain employs TRBV3-1 (or the pseudogene TRBV3-2) and TRBJ2-1; D is uncertain. Trimming took off 4 bases at V and 9 bases at J, with 16 bases between the two ends. The length of the CDR3 is 14 residues. Germline V gives CDR1 LGHDT, CDR2 YNNKEL (reference sequence). As DNA, the CDR3 is TGTGCCAGCAGCCCTCCCAGCTCAGGCGGTGAGCAGTTCTTC. Residues: CASSPPSSGGEQFF.

This clone appeared once. The chain's CDR3 is CASSREGSASYGYTF. The DNA for the CDR3 is TGTGCCAGCAGCCGTGAGGGATCTGCTAGCTATGGCTACACCTTC. The gene calls are TRBV7-8 and TRBJ1-2; D is ambiguous. V was pared by 5 bases and J by 4 bases, with 17 bases between. Germline V gene sequence: CDR1 SGHVS, CDR2 FQNEAQ. The CDR3 consists of 15 residues.

The chain couples TRBV19 to TRBJ1-2; D uncertain. Between the trimmed V and J ends, which lost 10 bases and 4 bases, there was a span of 13 bases. The CDR3 contains 12 residues. CDR1 and CDR2 (germline): LNHDA, SQIVND (reference sequence). The CDR3 protein is CATARDRYGYTF. The CDR3 region has the DNA TGTGCCACGGCCCGGGATCGCTATGGCTACACCTTC. Supplemented by reference TRBV19 and TRBJ1-2, the full variable domain reads DGGITQSPKYLFRKEGQNVTLSCEQNLNHDAMYWYRQDPGQGLRLIYYSQIVNDFQKGDIAEGYSVSREKKESFPLTVTSAQKNPTAFYLCATARDRYGYTFGSGTRLTVV.

The chain combines TRBV3-1 (or the pseudogene TRBV3-2) with TRBJ1-2; D perhaps matches TRBD1 (5 bases). With 0 bases removed from V and 4 bases from J, the gap between germline ends came to 15 bases. There are 16 residues in the CDR3. Germline V lookup: CDR1 LGHDT, CDR2 YNNKEL (reference sequence). As DNA, the CDR3 is TGTGCCAGCAGCCAAGATCCCGTCTCAGGGCTCTATGGCTACACCTTC. This codes for CASSQDPVSGLYGYTF.

This chain joins TRBV28 and TRBJ1-4; 9 bases are a match to TRBD1. Germline assignment: CDR1 MDHEN and CDR2 SYDVKM. The V gene end was trimmed by 2 bases and the J gene end by 10 bases; junction bases not matched to a gene: 5. The CDR3 sequence is 14 residues long. CDR3 loop: CASSLTGGLSKLFF. The CDR3 bases are TGTGCCAGCAGTTTAACAGGGGGCTTATCAAAACTGTTTTTT.

This clone was seen only a few times. The V and J genes are TRBV9 and TRBJ1-6, with 9 positions matching TRBD1. Germline assignment: CDR1 SGDLS and CDR2 YYNGEE. The CDR3 extends over 15 amino acids. V shed 0 bases and J 9 bases; nucleotides not matched to a gene: 4. The CDR3 reads CASSVGGTGSSPLHF. CDR3 sequence (DNA): TGTGCCAGCAGCGTAGGGGGGACAGGGAGTTCACCCCTCCACTTT.